The 17 T cell receptor beta chains reported below all come from one sample, sequenced in a study of blood T cell repertoires in COVID-19. TCRdb keeps only in-frame clones here, not all; method: immunoSEQ multiplex PCR. The sample consists of fewer than 200,000 clones, 80% to 90% of them appearing once. The sequencing input was peripheral blood. These receptors all stem from a man aged 18 to 29 who had recovered from COVID-19.

J is TRBJ1-3 and V is TRBV28; 7 nucleotides match TRBD1. CDR1 and CDR2 from the germline V gene are MDHEN and SYDVKM. Unmatched junction bases numbered 5, after V lost 10 bases and J lost 2 bases. The CDR3 has 13 residues. In DNA form, the CDR3 reads TGTGCCATCCAGGGGGTACCTGGAAACACCATATATTTT. Its translation is CAIQGVPGNTIYF.

The chain has TRBV7-2 and TRBJ2-7; D remains ambiguous. Germline CDR1 SGHTA, CDR2 FQGNSA. This CDR3 is 14 amino acids long. Trimming left V 0 bases short and J 0 bases short, with 6 bases between. The CDR3 nucleotides read TGTGCCAGCAGCTTAGCCCGGAGCTCCTACGAGCAGTACTTC. Translating gives CASSLARSSYEQYF.

This clone has only a few counts. The rearrangement links TRBV6-2 or TRBV6-3 to TRBJ2-3; 12 bases match TRBD2. V lost 2 bases to trimming and J lost 6 bases; unmatched junction nucleotides: 15. Germline V CDR1 and CDR2: MNHEY, SVGEGT. The CDR3 length is 19 residues. The chain's CDR3 is CASSYPLPRLAGVYDTQYF. CDR3 in DNA: TGTGCCAGCAGTTACCCCCTGCCAAGACTAGCGGGAGTGTATGATACGCAGTATTTT.

The chain is built from TRBV7-9 and TRBJ1-1; unclear D gene. The CDR3 loop spans 14 amino acids. Trimming pared 4 bases from V and 3 bases from J, leaving 12 bases between. CDR1 and CDR2 from the germline V gene are SEHNR and FQNEAQ (reference sequence). CDR3 residues: CASSSPGWDTEAFF. CDR3 nucleotide sequence: TGTGCCAGCAGCTCTCCGGGTTGGGACACTGAAGCTTTCTTT.

The CDR3 region is CASSEARQATGELFF. CDR3 DNA sequence: TGTGCCAGCAGTGAAGCTCGACAGGCTACCGGGGAGCTGTTTTTT. The chain has TRBV6-1 and TRBJ2-2; possible D gene TRBD1, 6 bases. The CDR3 sequence is 15 residues long. The germline gives CDR1 MNHNS, CDR2 SASEGT. Trimming cost V 0 bases and J 5 bases, with 10 bases left between them.

This sequence joins TRBV3-1 (or the pseudogene TRBV3-2) and TRBJ2-2, with 10 bases fitting TRBD2. J gave up 4 bases and V 4 bases, and 9 bases lay outside the gene matches. Germline values: CDR1 LGHDT, CDR2 YNNKEL (reference sequence). This CDR3 spans 17 amino acids. CDR3 DNA: TGTGCCAGCAGCCTCGGCCCAGCGGGAGGGCCCACCGGGGAGCTGTTTTTT. Amino acids: CASSLGPAGGPTGELFF.

V gene TRBV2 combines with J gene TRBJ2-2; perhaps TRBD1 as D (5 bases). CDR1 and CDR2 (germline): SNHLY, FYNNEI. V lost 4 bases to trimming and J lost 7 bases, with 10 bases between them. The CDR3 length is 13 residues. CDR3 sequence: CASSVQGGGELFF. CDR3 bases: TGTGCCAGCAGTGTCCAGGGTGGCGGGGAGCTGTTTTTT.

The chain carries TRBV3-1 (or the pseudogene TRBV3-2) and TRBJ2-7; 9 nucleotides agree with TRBD1. With V trimmed by 5 bases and J by 1 base, 18 bases remained unmatched. The CDR3 totals 19 residues. Germline CDR1 is LGHDT and CDR2 is YNNKEL (reference sequence). This CDR3 reads CASSGGTGGFRLRSYEQYF. In DNA form, the CDR3 reads TGTGCCAGCAGCGGGGGAACAGGGGGCTTCCGGTTGCGGTCCTACGAGCAGTACTTC.

The chain employs TRBV7-2 and TRBJ2-5, with TRBD2 identical over 7 bases. V was pared by 2 bases and J by 4 bases, with 19 bases of the junction left unmatched. Per the germline V gene, CDR1 is SGHTA and CDR2 is FQGNSA. This CDR3 comprises 19 residues. CDR3 amino acids: CASSLIISGGGGPGETQYF. As DNA, the CDR3 is TGTGCCAGCAGCTTAATAATCTCGGGAGGTGGAGGGCCCGGAGAGACCCAGTACTTC.

The chain combines TRBV19 with TRBJ2-5; D remains ambiguous. Germline loops: CDR1 LNHDA, CDR2 SQIVND (reference sequence). The CDR3 spans 13 residues. Trimming cost V 6 bases and J 7 bases, with 15 bases left between them. The CDR3 region is CASSPSWAGTQYF. Written as DNA, the CDR3 is TGTGCCAGTAGCCCTTCATGGGCCGGGACCCAGTACTTC.

The CDR3 here is CASSFRDTYYEQYF. DNA for the CDR3: TGTGCCAGCAGTTTCCGGGACACTTACTACGAGCAGTACTTC. This sequence joins TRBV6-2 or TRBV6-3 and TRBJ2-7; a weak D match, TRBD1 (6 bases). This CDR3 contains 14 residues. Per the germline V gene, CDR1 is MNHEY and CDR2 is SVGEGT. Trimming pared 4 bases from V and 3 bases from J, leaving 13 bases between.

This CDR3 reads CASSEGEWEIKYNSPLHF. CDR3 coding DNA: TGTGCCAGCAGTGAAGGGGAGTGGGAAATCAAGTATAATTCACCCCTCCACTTT. This sequence joins TRBV6-1 and TRBJ1-6; D remains ambiguous. The CDR3 covers 18 residues. Germline V CDR1 and CDR2: MNHNS, SASEGT. V was shortened by 1 base and J by 4 bases, with 17 bases between the two germline ends.

The chain uses TRBV28 and TRBJ2-7; 7 bases are shared with TRBD2. The J segment lost 3 bases and the V segment lost 7 bases, leaving 3 bases of the junction unmatched. CDR3 length: 12 residues. Germline CDR1 MDHEN, CDR2 SYDVKM. This CDR3 reads CASMGGNYEQYF. The CDR3 DNA reads TGTGCCAGCATGGGAGGGAACTACGAGCAGTACTTC.

This clone was picked up one time. The chain carries TRBV6-1 and TRBJ2-2; TRBD1 aligns across 12 bases. This CDR3 is built from 16 residues. Germline V gene sequence: CDR1 MNHNS, CDR2 SASEGT. V lost 4 bases to trimming and J lost 8 bases; unmatched junction nucleotides: 8. CDR3 loop: CASSVLGQGATGELFF. CDR3 nucleotide sequence: TGTGCCAGCAGTGTTTTGGGACAGGGGGCCACGGGGGAGCTGTTTTTT.

This chain connects TRBV20-1 to TRBJ1-2; D ambiguous. The CDR3 spans 11 residues. V dropped 2 bases and J dropped 9 bases, with 10 bases sitting between them. Germline V gene data show CDR1 as DFQATT and CDR2 as SNEGSKA (reference sequence). DNA of the CDR3: TGCAGTGCTAGACGGCCGACAAGCTACACCTTC. Amino acid sequence: CSARRPTSYTF.

This chain uses TRBV27 with TRBJ2-7; D might be TRBD2 (6 bases). The length of the CDR3 is 13 residues. Germline V gene data show CDR1 as MNHEY and CDR2 as SMNVEV (reference sequence). V lost 0 bases and J 3 bases, leaving 6 bases between the germline ends. The CDR3 region is CASSLSEGYEQYF. CDR3 DNA sequence: TGTGCCAGCAGTTTATCGGAGGGCTACGAGCAGTACTTC.

The rearrangement links TRBV3-1 (or the pseudogene TRBV3-2) to TRBJ2-1; D possibly corresponds to TRBD2 (5 bases). This CDR3 has 16 residues. With 2 bases removed from V and 2 bases from J, the gap between germline ends came to 13 bases. Germline values: CDR1 LGHDT, CDR2 YNNKEL (reference sequence). This CDR3 is CASSQIGSSPYNEQFF. The CDR3 DNA follows: TGTGCCAGCAGCCAAATTGGGAGCTCGCCCTACAATGAGCAGTTCTTC.